This is a list of T cell receptor beta chains from one sample in a study of beta chain features in type 1 diabetes. Here immunoSEQ multiplex PCR was the method, and the copy in TCRdb shows in-frame clones only, minus some. The data show under 250,000 clones, with 11% seen just once and 1% to 1.5% held by the top ten. The sample was central memory CD4+ T cells from blood. The receptors derive from a man between 18 and 29 years old in good health. The CDR3 runs from the conserved cysteine through the conserved F or W. A D gene is named only where the DNA matches it firmly. Size is omitted from some rows. Given values are once, few, many or a class for expanded clones.

d_gene	v_gene	j_gene	abundance	CDR3nt	CDR3aa
-	TRBV30	TRBJ1-1	few	TGTGCCTGGAGCGCTGGGGGGAGGACTGAAGCTTTCTTT	CAWSAGGRTEAFF
-	TRBV30	TRBJ1-1	-	TGTGCCTGGACCCGTAAGACAGAGAACACTGAAGCTTTCTTT	CAWTRKTENTEAFF
TRBD1	TRBV11-2	TRBJ2-2	many	TGTGCCAGCAGCAAGGACAGGGGGGCCGGGGAGCTGTTTTTT	CASSKDRGAGELFF
TRBD2	TRBV5-1	TRBJ2-1	-	TGCGCCAGCAAGGGGACTAGCGGGACCAATGAGCAGTTCTTC	CASKGTSGTNEQFF
TRBD2	TRBV11-2	TRBJ2-2	many	TGTGCCAGCAGCTCCCGGGGGGTGAACACCGGGGAGCTGTTTTTT	CASSSRGVNTGELFF
TRBD1	TRBV13	TRBJ1-1	-	TGTGCCAGCAGCTCCGGGACAGTGAACACTGAAGCTTTCTTT	CASSSGTVNTEAFF
-	TRBV7-9	TRBJ2-1	-	TGTGCCAGCATCACCGGAGACAATGAGCAGTTCTTC	CASITGDNEQFF
-	TRBV2	TRBJ1-2	-	TGTGCCAGCAGCGCGGGACGGTTCGACTATGGCTACACCTTC	CASSAGRFDYGYTF
-	TRBV18	TRBJ2-3	-	TGTGCCAGCTCACCAACGGGTCGAGGGAGCACAGATACGCAGTATTTT	CASSPTGRGSTDTQYF
-	TRBV6-1	TRBJ2-1	few	TGTGCCACCCAGTACTCCAGATACAATGAGCAGTTCTTC	CATQYSRYNEQFF
-	TRBV13	TRBJ1-5	few	TGTGCCAGCAGCATTTCCGGAGGCAATCAGCCCCAGCATTTT	CASSISGGNQPQHF
TRBD2	TRBV30	TRBJ2-1	medium-sized	TGTGCCTGGAGTCGCCGGGCTAGCGGGAGAATCCCCCGCAATGAGCAGTTCTTC	CAWSRRASGRIPRNEQFF
TRBD2	TRBV27	TRBJ2-1	few	TGTGCCAGCAGACCCGGGACAGGGAGGACTAGCGGGAGTTACGAGCAGTTCTTC	CASRPGTGRTSGSYEQFF
-	TRBV6-6	TRBJ2-3	few	TGTGCCATCAGCCAGGGGTTAGCGGACACAGATACGCAGTATTTT	CAISQGLADTDTQYF
TRBD1	TRBV7-2	TRBJ2-7	-	TGTGCCAGCAGCAAAGGATCCGGGACAGGGACCTACGAGCAGTACTTC	CASSKGSGTGTYEQYF
TRBD2	TRBV29-1	TRBJ2-7	-	TGCAGCGTTGAAGGCGGCAGCGGGGCCTCCGAGCAGTACTTC	CSVEGGSGASEQYF